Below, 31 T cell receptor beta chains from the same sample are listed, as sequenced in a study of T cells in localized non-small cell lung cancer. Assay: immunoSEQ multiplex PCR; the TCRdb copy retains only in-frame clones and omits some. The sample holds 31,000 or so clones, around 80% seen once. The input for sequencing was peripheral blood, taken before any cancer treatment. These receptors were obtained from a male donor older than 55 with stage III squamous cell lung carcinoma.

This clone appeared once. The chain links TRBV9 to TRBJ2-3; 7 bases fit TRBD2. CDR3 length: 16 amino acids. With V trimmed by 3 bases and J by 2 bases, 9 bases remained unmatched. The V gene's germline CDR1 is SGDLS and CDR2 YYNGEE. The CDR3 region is CASSAGLPTITDTQYF. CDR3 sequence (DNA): TGTGCCAGCAGCGCGGGACTACCGACTATCACAGATACGCAGTATTTT.

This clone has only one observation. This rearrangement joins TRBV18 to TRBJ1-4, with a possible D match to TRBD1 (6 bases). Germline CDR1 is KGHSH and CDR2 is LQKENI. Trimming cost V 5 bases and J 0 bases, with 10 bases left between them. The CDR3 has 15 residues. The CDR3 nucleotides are TGTGCCAGCTCAGCCTACAGGGCAACTAATGAAAAACTGTTTTTT. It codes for CASSAYRATNEKLFF.

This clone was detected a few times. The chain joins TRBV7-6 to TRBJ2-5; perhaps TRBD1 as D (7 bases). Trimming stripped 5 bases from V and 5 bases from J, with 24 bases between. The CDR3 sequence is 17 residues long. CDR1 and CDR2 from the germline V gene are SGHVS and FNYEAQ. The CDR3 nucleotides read TGTGCCAGCAGCCTCATCCGGACAGGCGGAGGAGGGGAGACCCAGTACTTC. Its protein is CASSLIRTGGGGETQYF.

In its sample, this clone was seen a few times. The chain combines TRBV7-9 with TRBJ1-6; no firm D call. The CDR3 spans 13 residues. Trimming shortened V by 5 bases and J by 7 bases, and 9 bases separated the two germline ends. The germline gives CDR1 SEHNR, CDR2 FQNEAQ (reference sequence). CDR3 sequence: CASSSAQNSPLHF. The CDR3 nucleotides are TGTGCCAGCAGCAGCGCCCAGAATTCACCCCTCCACTTT.

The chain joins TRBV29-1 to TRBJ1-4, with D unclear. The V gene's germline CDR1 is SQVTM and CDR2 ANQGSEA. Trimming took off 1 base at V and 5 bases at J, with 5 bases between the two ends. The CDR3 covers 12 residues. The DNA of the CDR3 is TGCAGCGTTGAAGTAGGGAATGAAAAACTGTTTTTT. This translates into CSVEVGNEKLFF.

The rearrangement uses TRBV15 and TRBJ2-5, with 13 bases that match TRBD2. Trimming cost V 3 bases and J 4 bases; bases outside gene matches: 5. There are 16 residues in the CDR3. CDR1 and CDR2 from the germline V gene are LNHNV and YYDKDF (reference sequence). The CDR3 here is CATSSGLAGVGETQYF. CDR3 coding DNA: TGTGCCACCAGCAGCGGACTAGCGGGGGTGGGAGAGACCCAGTACTTC.

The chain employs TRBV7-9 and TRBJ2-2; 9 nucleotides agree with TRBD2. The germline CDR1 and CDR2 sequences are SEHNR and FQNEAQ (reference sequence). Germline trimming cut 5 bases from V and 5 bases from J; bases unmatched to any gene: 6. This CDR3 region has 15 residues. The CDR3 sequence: CASSGPGLATGELFF. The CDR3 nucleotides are TGTGCCAGCAGCGGACCGGGACTAGCTACCGGGGAGCTGTTTTTT. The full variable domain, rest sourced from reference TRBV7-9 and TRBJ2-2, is DTGVSQNPRHKITKRGQNVTFRCDPISEHNRLYWYRQTLGQGPEFLTYFQNEAQLEKSRLLSDRFSAERPKGSFSTLEIQRTEQGDSAMYLCASSGPGLATGELFFGEGSRLTVL.

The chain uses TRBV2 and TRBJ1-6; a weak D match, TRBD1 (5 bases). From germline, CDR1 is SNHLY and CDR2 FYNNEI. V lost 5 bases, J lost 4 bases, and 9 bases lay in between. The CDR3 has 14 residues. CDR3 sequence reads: CASSPDSYNSPLHF. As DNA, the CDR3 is TGTGCCAGCAGTCCCGACAGTTATAATTCACCCCTCCACTTT.

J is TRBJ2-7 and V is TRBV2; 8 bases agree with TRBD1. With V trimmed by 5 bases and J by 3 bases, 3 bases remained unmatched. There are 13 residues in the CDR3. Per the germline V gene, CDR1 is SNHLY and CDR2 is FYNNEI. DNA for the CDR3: TGTGCCAGCAGTCCAGGGGGCGGCTACGAGCAGTACTTC. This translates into CASSPGGGYEQYF. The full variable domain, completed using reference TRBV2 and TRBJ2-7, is EPEVTQTPSHQVTQMGQEVILRCVPISNHLYFYWYRQILGQKVEFLVSFYNNEISEKSEIFDDQFSVERPDGSNFTLKIRSTKLEDSAMYFCASSPGGGYEQYFGPGTRLTVT.

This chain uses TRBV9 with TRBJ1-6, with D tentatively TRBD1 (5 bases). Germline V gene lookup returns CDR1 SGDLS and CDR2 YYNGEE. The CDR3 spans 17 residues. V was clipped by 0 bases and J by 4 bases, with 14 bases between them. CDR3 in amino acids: CASSVALGQGYNSPLHF. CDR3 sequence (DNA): TGTGCCAGCAGCGTAGCCCTGGGGCAGGGTTATAATTCACCCCTCCACTTT.

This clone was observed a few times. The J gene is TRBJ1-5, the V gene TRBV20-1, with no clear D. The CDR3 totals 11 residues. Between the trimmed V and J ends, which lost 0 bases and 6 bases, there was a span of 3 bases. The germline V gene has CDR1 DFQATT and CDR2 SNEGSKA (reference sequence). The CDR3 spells CSAREGQPQHF. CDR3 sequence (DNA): TGCAGTGCTAGAGAGGGTCAGCCCCAGCATTTT.

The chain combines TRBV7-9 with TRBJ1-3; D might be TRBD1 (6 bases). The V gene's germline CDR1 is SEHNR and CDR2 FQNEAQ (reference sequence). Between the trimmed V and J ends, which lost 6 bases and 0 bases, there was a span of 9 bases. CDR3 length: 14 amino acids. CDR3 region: CASRRDTSGNTIYF. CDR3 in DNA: TGTGCCAGCAGGAGGGACACCTCTGGAAACACCATATATTTT.

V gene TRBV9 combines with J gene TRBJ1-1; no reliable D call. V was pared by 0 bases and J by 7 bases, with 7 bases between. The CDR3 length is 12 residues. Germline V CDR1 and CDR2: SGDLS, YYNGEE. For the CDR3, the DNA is TGTGCCAGCAGCGTAGGTGGAAATGAAGCTTTCTTT. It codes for CASSVGGNEAFF.

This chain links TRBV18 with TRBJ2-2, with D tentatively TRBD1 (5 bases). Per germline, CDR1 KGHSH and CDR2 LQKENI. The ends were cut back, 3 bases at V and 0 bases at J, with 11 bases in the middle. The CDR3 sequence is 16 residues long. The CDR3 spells CASSPRTPANTGELFF. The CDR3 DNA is TGTGCCAGCTCACCGAGGACACCCGCGAACACCGGGGAGCTGTTTTTT.

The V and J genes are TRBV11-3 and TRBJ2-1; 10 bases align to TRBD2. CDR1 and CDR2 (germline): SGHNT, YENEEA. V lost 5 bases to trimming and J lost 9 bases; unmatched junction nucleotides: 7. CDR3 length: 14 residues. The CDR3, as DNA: TGTGCCAGCAGCCCTCTAGCGGGAGCAAGTGAGCAGTTCTTC. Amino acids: CASSPLAGASEQFF. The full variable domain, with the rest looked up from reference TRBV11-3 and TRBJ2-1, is EAGVVQSPRYKIIEKKQPVAFWCNPISGHNTLYWYLQNLGQGPELLIRYENEEAVDDSQLPKDRFSAERLKGVDSTLKIQPAELGDSAVYLCASSPLAGASEQFFGPGTRLTVL.

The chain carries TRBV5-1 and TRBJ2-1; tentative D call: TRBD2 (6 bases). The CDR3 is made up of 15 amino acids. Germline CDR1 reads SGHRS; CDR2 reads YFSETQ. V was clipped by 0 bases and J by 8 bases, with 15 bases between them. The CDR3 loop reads CASSLGVTGSDEQFF. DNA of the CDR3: TGCGCCAGCAGCTTGGGAGTGACCGGGAGCGATGAGCAGTTCTTC.

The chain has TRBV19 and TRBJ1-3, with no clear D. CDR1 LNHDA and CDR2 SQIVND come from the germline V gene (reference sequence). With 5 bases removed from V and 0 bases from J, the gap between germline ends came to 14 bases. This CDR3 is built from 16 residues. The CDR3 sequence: CASSPPPLGSGNTIYF. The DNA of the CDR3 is TGTGCCAGTAGTCCTCCCCCCCTGGGCTCTGGAAACACCATATATTTT.

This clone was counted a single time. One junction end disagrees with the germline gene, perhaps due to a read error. CDR3 protein: CASSLVAGVNEQFF. DNA of the CDR3: TGTGCTAGCAGCTTAGTGGCGGGAGTGAATGAGCAGTTCTTC. The chain has TRBV7-7 and TRBJ2-1; 7 bases are a match to TRBD2. CDR3 length: 14 amino acids. In germline, CDR1 is SSHAT, CDR2 FNYEAQ (reference sequence).

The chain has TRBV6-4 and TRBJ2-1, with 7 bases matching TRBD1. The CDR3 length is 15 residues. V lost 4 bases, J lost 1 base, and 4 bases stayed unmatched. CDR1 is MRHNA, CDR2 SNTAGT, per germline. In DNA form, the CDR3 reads TGTGCCAGCAGTGTAGAACAGGGGTCCTACAATGAGCAGTTCTTC. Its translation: CASSVEQGSYNEQFF.

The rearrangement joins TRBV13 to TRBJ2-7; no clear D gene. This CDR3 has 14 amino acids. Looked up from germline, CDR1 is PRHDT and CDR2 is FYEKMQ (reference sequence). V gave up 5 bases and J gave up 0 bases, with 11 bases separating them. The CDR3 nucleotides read TGTGCCAGCAGCCCAAGACTGGTCTCCTACGAGCAGTACTTC. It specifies CASSPRLVSYEQYF.

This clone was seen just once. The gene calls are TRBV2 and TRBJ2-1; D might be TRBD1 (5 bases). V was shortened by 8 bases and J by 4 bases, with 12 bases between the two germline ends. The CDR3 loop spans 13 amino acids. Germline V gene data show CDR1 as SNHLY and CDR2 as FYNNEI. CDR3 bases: TGTGCCAGCGGTTGGACAATTTACAATGAGCAGTTCTTC. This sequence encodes CASGWTIYNEQFF.

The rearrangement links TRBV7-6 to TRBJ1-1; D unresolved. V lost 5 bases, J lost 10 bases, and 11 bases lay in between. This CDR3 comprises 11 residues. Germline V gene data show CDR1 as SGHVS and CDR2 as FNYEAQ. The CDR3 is CASSRVNGAFF. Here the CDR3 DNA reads TGTGCCAGCAGCAGGGTAAATGGAGCTTTCTTT. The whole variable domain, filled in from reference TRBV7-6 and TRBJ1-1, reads GAGVSQSPRYKVTKRGQDVALRCDPISGHVSLYWYRQALGQGPEFLTYFNYEAQQDKSGLPNDRFSAERPEGSISTLTIQRTEQRDSAMYRCASSRVNGAFFGQGTRLTVV.

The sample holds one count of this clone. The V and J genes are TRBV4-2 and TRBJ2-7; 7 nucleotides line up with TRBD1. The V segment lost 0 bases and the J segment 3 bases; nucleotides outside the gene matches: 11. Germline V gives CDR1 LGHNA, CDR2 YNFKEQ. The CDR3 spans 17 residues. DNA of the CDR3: TGTGCCAGCAGCCAAGATCTGATATTAGGGGGCTTCTACGAGCAGTACTTC. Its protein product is CASSQDLILGGFYEQYF.

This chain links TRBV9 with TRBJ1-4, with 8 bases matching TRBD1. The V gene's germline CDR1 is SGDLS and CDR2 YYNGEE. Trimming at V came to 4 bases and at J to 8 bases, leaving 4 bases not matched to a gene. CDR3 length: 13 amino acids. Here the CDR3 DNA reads TGTGCCAGCAGCCCACAGGGGGGAGAAAAACTGTTTTTT. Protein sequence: CASSPQGGEKLFF.

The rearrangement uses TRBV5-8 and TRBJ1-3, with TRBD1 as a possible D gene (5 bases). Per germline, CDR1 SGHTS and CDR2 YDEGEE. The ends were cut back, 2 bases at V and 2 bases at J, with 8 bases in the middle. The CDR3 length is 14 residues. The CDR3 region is CASSFTGTGNTIYF. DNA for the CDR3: TGTGCCAGCAGCTTCACAGGAACTGGAAACACCATATATTTT.

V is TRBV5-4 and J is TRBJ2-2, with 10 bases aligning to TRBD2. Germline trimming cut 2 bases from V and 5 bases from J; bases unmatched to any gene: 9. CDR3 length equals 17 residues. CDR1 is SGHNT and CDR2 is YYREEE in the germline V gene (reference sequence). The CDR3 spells CASSLYLAGGPTGELFF. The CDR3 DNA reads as TGTGCCAGCAGCTTATATTTAGCGGGGGGACCTACCGGGGAGCTGTTTTTT.

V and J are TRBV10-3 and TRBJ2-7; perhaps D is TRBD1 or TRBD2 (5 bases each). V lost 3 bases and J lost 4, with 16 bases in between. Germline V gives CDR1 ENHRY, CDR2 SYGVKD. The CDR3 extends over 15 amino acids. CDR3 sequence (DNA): TGTGCCATCAGTGAAGGGACCTCGGTATTATACGAGCAGTACTTC. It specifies CAISEGTSVLYEQYF.

The DNA for the CDR3 is TGTGCCAGCAGGGCAGCCCGTGGGGCTAATGAAAAACTGTTTTTT. Its protein is CASRAARGANEKLFF. This chain links TRBV28 with TRBJ1-4; D gene unclear. The V end was cut by 6 bases, the J end by 3 bases, with 14 bases between. There are 15 residues in the CDR3. Germline V gene lookup returns CDR1 MDHEN and CDR2 SYDVKM.

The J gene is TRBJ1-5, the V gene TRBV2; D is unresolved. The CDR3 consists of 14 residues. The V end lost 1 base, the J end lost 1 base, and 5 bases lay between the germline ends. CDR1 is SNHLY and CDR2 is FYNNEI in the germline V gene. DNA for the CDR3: TGTGCCAGCAGTGAAGGAAAGAGCAATCAGCCCCAGCATTTT. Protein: CASSEGKSNQPQHF.

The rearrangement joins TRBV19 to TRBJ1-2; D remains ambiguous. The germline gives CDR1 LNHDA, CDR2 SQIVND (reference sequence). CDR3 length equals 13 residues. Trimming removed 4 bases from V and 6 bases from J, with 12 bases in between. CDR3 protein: CASSTLDGDGYTF. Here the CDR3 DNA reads TGTGCCAGTAGTACCCTCGACGGCGATGGCTACACCTTC.

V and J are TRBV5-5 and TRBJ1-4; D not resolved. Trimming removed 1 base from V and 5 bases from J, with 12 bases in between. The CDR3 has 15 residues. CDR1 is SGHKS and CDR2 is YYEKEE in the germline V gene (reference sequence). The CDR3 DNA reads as TGTGCCAGCAGCTTGTACCAACGGCGAAATGAAAAACTGTTTTTT. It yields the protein CASSLYQRRNEKLFF. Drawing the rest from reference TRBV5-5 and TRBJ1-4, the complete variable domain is DAGVTQSPTHLIKTRGQQVTLRCSPISGHKSVSWYQQVLGQGPQFIFQYYEKEERGRGNFPDRFSARQFPNYSSELNVNALLLGDSALYLCASSLYQRRNEKLFFGSGTQLSVL.